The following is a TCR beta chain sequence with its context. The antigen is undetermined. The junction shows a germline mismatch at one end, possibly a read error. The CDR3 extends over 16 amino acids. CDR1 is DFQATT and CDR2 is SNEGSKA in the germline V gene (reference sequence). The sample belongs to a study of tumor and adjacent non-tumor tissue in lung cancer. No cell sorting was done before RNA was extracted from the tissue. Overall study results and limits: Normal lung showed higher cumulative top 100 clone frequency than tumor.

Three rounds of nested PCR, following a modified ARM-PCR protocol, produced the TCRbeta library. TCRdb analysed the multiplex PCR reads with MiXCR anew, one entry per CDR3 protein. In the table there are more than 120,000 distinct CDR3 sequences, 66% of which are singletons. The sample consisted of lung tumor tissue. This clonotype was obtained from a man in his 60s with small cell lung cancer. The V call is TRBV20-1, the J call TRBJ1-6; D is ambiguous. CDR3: CSARDYRLTHNTPLHF. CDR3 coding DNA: TGCAGTGCTAGAGATTACCGCCTCACCCATAATACACCCCTCCACTTT.